What follows is one TCR beta chain and its context. This clonotype was picked up a small number of times. Its antigen remains unidentified. Base qualities are not recorded, but no much larger clone differs from it by a single base. The donors were around 39 Caucasian individuals from Russia, aged roughly 6 to 100 years, who were systemically healthy. Roughly 10 milliliters of peripheral blood were drawn from each donor into EDTA-treated Vacutainer tubes. PBMCs were isolated by Ficoll-Paque density-gradient centrifugation, with at least 6 million obtained per sample. Total RNA, at least 6 micrograms per sample, was extracted from PBMCs with Trizol reagent. For every donor, flow cytometry on a PBMC aliquot measured the percentage of naive CD45RAhigh/CD27high T cells. Including cysteine and phenylalanine, the CDR3 has 14 amino acids. Solely the CDR3 DNA is kept, with 42 bases framed from the first base. Germline trimming: 7 bases from V, 1 base from J; junction bases outside gene matches: 7.

This entry is derived from a study of blood T cells in healthy people across ages (dated by TCRdb to about 2015). The study in broad terms: In model experiments, template switching captured roughly one uniquely barcoded TCR beta cDNA molecule for every two T cells. Using deep sequencing normalized with unique cDNA molecular identifiers, the study measured how TCR beta repertoire diversity changes with age. Donors were grouped into four age groups: young (average roughly 17 years), middle-aged (around 39), aged (over 55) and long-lived (roughly 80). Donors of different ages were randomly distributed across sequencing lanes to avoid experimental bias. Two additional independent replicas of 1 million unique cDNA reads from the same blood draw were analyzed for two donors (one aged 18 to 29 and one aged 80 or older).

Overall study results and their limits: The percentage of naive T cells measured by flow cytometry correlated strongly with observed TCR beta diversity. As age increased, observed TCR beta diversity per million T cells dropped in a roughly linear way, and a significant reduction was already evident by age 40. Because donor CMV infection status was unknown, age-related changes in expanded clonotypes were potentially confounded. Conclusive comparison of naive and antigen-experienced compartments was prevented by the profiling of bulk unsorted PBMCs. Estimates of total diversity from one million sequenced T cells were regarded as lower bounds and underestimates. Compared with the aged group, more naive CD4+ T cells, fewer expanded clones and increased TCR diversity were shown by the long-lived group, suggesting age selection.

The library came from 5' RACE. The run used an Illumina HiSeq 2500. A second PCR of about 6 to 12 cycles was performed with a sample-barcoded 5' primer and a J-beta primer mix. Each TCR beta cDNA molecule received a unique molecular identifier from a template-switch 5' adaptor carrying 12 random nucleotides. Each sample yielded at least 3 million CDR3-containing paired-end reads. All of the RNA was converted into first-strand cDNA using the Mint cDNA synthesis kit, with a TRBC-specific oligonucleotide serving as the primer. Following uracil-DNA glycosylase treatment, all cDNA underwent a first 18-cycle PCR with the universal primers M1SS and BC2_uni_R. Per the source publication's procedure: For normalization, 1 million high-quality reads, each with a distinct molecular identifier, were randomly selected from each sample. Reads sharing molecular identifiers were discarded rather than binned into consensus sequences. MiTCR, run with a Q25 quality threshold and the strictest error-elimination algorithm, handled CDR3 identification, clonotype clustering and error correction. A nonparametric unseen species model with Euler transformation was used to estimate lower-bound total TCR beta diversity. TCRdb redid the processing of the public reads, applying fastp at Q25 and MiXCR, and retained in-frame beta chains. Duplicate CDR3 protein sequences are folded into a single record with the most common DNA and genes. None of the V and J calls come from the authors' own analysis; TCRdb made them. The sample table lists some 1.4 million distinct CDR3 sequences, 42% of them with a count of one. The ten most abundant clones make up under 8% of the sample.

The TCR comes from a woman aged 18-29 years in good health. The chain links TRBV12-3 or TRBV12-4 with TRBJ2-7, and 7 junction bases match TRBD1. Source material: blood. The CDR3: CASNLPGQSYEQYF. The sequenced DNA is TGTGCCAGCAACCTACCGGGACAGTCCTACGAGCAGTACTTC.